This passage covers 27 T cell receptor beta chains from one sample sequenced in a study of tumor-infiltrating lymphocytes in oesophageal squamous cell carcinoma. TCRdb re-analysed the PCR reads in MiXCR, keeping a single row per CDR3 protein. The sample carries more than 15,000 distinct CDR3 sequences, around 45% recorded once. Sequenced input: normal esophageal tissue next to the tumor. These TCRs come from a female donor with esophageal squamous cell carcinoma.

This clonotype was counted at least ten times. V and J are TRBV11-2 and TRBJ1-5; 11 bases line up with TRBD1. V dropped 4 bases and J dropped 4; count of bases not matched to a gene: 3. Germline V gene lookup returns CDR1 SGHAT and CDR2 FQNNGV. The CDR3 contains 15 residues. The CDR3 DNA follows: TGTGCCAGCAGCTGGGGACAGGGGGGAAATCAGCCCCAGCATTTT. It yields the protein CASSWGQGGNQPQHF.

This clonotype has ten or more counts. The chain has TRBV25-1 and TRBJ2-5; D ambiguous. The end of the DNA is better explained by TRBJ2-7, so the J call may be wrong. Germline CDR1 reads MGHDK; CDR2 reads SYGVNS. This CDR3 is 13 amino acids long. CDR3 DNA sequence: TGTGCCAGCAGTGAGGAGCGTTGGTACGAGCAGTACTTC. Translating gives CASSEERWYEQYF.

This clonotype has a count of ten or more. This may come from a read error, since a much larger clone is one base off. CDR3 nucleotides: TGTGCCAGCAGCCATACGTCTAGTTTATCAGGAGAGCAGTACTTC. Its protein product is CASSHTSSLSGEQYF. The rearrangement links TRBV11-1 to TRBJ2-5, with D uncertain. Trimming left V 5 bases short and J 11 bases short, with 24 bases between. CDR3 length: 15 amino acids. The germline gives CDR1 SGHAT, CDR2 FQDESV (reference sequence).

This clonotype was seen repeatedly, ten times or more. A much larger clone lies a single base off, so this may be a read error. This sequence joins TRBV24-1 and TRBJ2-5; D remains ambiguous. The germline V gene encodes CDR1 KGHDR and CDR2 SFDVKD. This CDR3 is built from 15 residues. V lost 1 base and J lost 11, with 19 bases in between. This CDR3 reads CATSDLEAVSNEQYF. The CDR3, as DNA: TGTGCCACCAGTGATTTAGAGGCAGTATCCAATGAGCAGTACTTC.

Notes on this clonotype: Here the CDR3 omits its conserved ending phenylalanine or tryptophan, so a read error is the likely source. Because the CDR3's place on the DNA is in doubt, the DNA is left out and the CDR3 is given as listed by TCRdb. The chain recombines TRBV28 with TRBJ2-7; the DNA was not compared with TRBD2, the D call given in the table. The CDR3 is 15 amino acids long, termini counted. Germline CDR1 and CDR2: MDHEN and SYDVKM. The CDR3 is CASSLGSWSGLYIGS.

This clonotype has ten or more counts. The chain employs TRBV27 and TRBJ1-1, with 7 bases that match TRBD1. The CDR3 extends over 14 amino acids. The germline CDR1 and CDR2 sequences are MNHEY and SMNVEV (reference sequence). Germline trimming cut 7 bases from V and 7 bases from J; bases unmatched to any gene: 12. As DNA, the CDR3 is TGTGCCAGCATAACGAACAGGGGTCAAGGTGAAGCTTTCTTT. It yields the protein CASITNRGQGEAFF.

The gene calls are TRBV11-3 and TRBJ2-5; TRBD2 matches at 8 bases. CDR3 length equals 16 residues. The V gene end was trimmed by 4 bases and the J gene end by 11 bases; junction bases not matched to a gene: 18. The germline V gene has CDR1 SGHNT and CDR2 YENEEA. The CDR3, as DNA: TGTGCCAGCAGCTACATTAGCAGCGGGAGAAACGATGAGCAGTACTTC. Translating gives CASSYISSGRNDEQYF. Full variable domain (rest looked up from reference TRBV11-3 and TRBJ2-5): EAGVVQSPRYKIIEKKQPVAFWCNPISGHNTLYWYLQNLGQGPELLIRYENEEAVDDSQLPKDRFSAERLKGVDSTLKIQPAELGDSAVYLCASSYISSGRNDEQYFGPGTRLLVL.

The chain recombines TRBV5-1 with TRBJ2-1; 12 nucleotides match TRBD2. The CDR3 loop spans 15 amino acids. Trimming took 3 bases from V and 7 from J; bases not matched to a gene: 5. Germline-derived CDR1 and CDR2 are SGHRS and YFSETQ. CDR3 protein: CASSWGTSGLNEQFF. The DNA of the CDR3 is TGCGCCAGCAGCTGGGGGACTAGCGGGTTGAATGAGCAGTTCTTC.

This clonotype appeared a few times. This chain's CDR3 is CASSPWTSSYEQYF. CDR3 in DNA: TGTGCCAGCAGCCCCTGGACTAGTTCCTACGAGCAGTACTTC. The chain couples TRBV7-2 to TRBJ2-5, with 7 bases identical to TRBD2. The DNA end lines up better with TRBJ2-7; the J call may be wrong. In germline, CDR1 is SGHTA, CDR2 FQGNSA. There are 14 residues in the CDR3.

On this clonotype: One base away lies a much larger clone, so this may be a sequencing read error. This sequence joins TRBV7-8 and TRBJ2-3, with D perhaps matching TRBD1 (5 bases). The J call may not be correct, given that the DNA end is closer to TRBJ2-1. This CDR3 is 12 amino acids long. The germline gives CDR1 SGHVS, CDR2 FQNEAQ. This chain's CDR3 is CASRTGPYEQFF. CDR3 DNA: TGTGCCAGCAGAACAGGACCCTACGAGCAGTTCTTC.

The gene calls are TRBV6-5 and TRBJ1-5; D is possibly TRBD1 (5 bases). The V end lost 6 bases, the J end lost 2 bases, and 17 bases lay between the germline ends. The CDR3 has 16 residues. Germline CDR1 is MNHEY and CDR2 is SVGAGI. CDR3 loop: CASSTRVGTRNQPQHF. As DNA, the CDR3 is TGTGCCAGCAGCACCAGGGTGGGGACGCGCAATCAGCCCCAGCATTTT.

The chain links TRBV7-6 to TRBJ2-3, with 10 nucleotides matching TRBD2. The DNA matches TRBJ2-1 better at its end, which makes the J call doubtful. The CDR3 loop spans 16 amino acids. The germline CDR1 and CDR2 sequences are SGHVS and FNYEAQ. This CDR3 reads CASSLASGRAVTEQFF. For the CDR3, the DNA is TGTGCCAGCAGCTTAGCGAGCGGGAGGGCCGTGACTGAGCAGTTCTTC.

This sequence joins TRBV6-1 and TRBJ1-4; 9 bases line up with TRBD1. This CDR3 has 15 residues. Germline V gene sequence: CDR1 MNHNS, CDR2 SASEGT. Trimming at V came to 6 bases and at J to 3 bases, leaving 5 bases not matched to a gene. CDR3 loop: CASRYRGQANEKLFF. In DNA, the CDR3 is TGTGCCAGCAGGTACAGGGGGCAGGCTAATGAAAAACTGTTTTTT.

This chain links TRBV6-6 with TRBJ1-2; no firm D call. The CDR3 is 11 amino acids. CDR1 and CDR2 (germline): MNHNY, SVGAGI (reference sequence). The V gene lost 11 bases and the J gene lost 5 bases, with 12 bases spanning the gap. The CDR3 DNA is TGTGCCGCCAGCAATAGATATGGCTACACCTTC. It specifies CAASNRYGYTF.

This clonotype occurred a few times. The chain links TRBV7-2 to TRBJ1-5, with D possibly matching TRBD1 (6 bases). Trimming cost V 7 bases and J 6 bases, with 13 bases left between them. The V gene's germline CDR1 is SGHTA and CDR2 FQGNSA. The CDR3 spans 13 residues. CDR3 sequence reads: CASIYRAGQPQHF. CDR3 sequence (DNA): TGTGCCAGCATCTACAGGGCAGGTCAGCCCCAGCATTTT.

The J gene is TRBJ2-2, the V gene TRBV5-1; 10 positions match TRBD2. Looked up from germline, CDR1 is SGHRS and CDR2 is YFSETQ. Losses at the gene ends were 0 bases for V and 4 bases for J; bases not matched to a gene: 18. The CDR3 has 21 amino acids. For the CDR3, the DNA is TGCGCCAGCAGCTTGGCGAAGTTCCCTACCAGCAGACTAGCGGGCACCGGGGAGCTGTTTTTT. Protein: CASSLAKFPTSRLAGTGELFF.

The chain employs TRBV11-2 and TRBJ1-4; D not certain. The V end lost 5 bases, the J end lost 12 bases, and 13 bases lay between the germline ends. In germline, CDR1 is SGHAT, CDR2 FQNNGV. The length of the CDR3 is 12 residues. The CDR3 DNA reads TGTGCCAGCAGCCAATCATCCGGGGAACTGTTTTTT. It codes for CASSQSSGELFF.

Note on this clonotype: Germline and junction disagree at one end, which may indicate a read error. This chain uses TRBV2 with TRBJ2-3; TRBD2 matches 8 bases. This CDR3 contains 12 residues. The V gene's germline CDR1 is SNHLY and CDR2 FYNNEI. The CDR3 spells CAFRTSLYEQYF. The CDR3 bases are TGTGCCTTCCGGACTAGCCTCTACGAGCAGTACTTT.

Many counts were recorded for this clonotype. The chain carries TRBV7-9 and TRBJ2-3, with D possibly matching TRBD2 (6 bases). CDR1 SEHNR and CDR2 FQNEAQ come from the germline V gene (reference sequence). CDR3 length equals 14 residues. V lost 5 bases to trimming and J lost 6 bases, with 15 bases between them. The CDR3 bases are TGTGCCAGCAGCACTATGGGGGGAGAGGATACGCAGTATTTT. This gives the protein CASSTMGGEDTQYF.

This clonotype is a singleton in its sample. V and J are TRBV11-1 and TRBJ1-5; no clear D. The CDR3 is 12 residues long. Germline CDR1 and CDR2: SGHAT and FQDESV (reference sequence). Trimming took off 4 bases at V and 5 bases at J, with 6 bases between the two ends. CDR3 DNA: TGTGCCAGCAGCTCTAGTGATCAGCCCCAGCATTTT. It translates to CASSSSDQPQHF.

This clonotype occurred a few times. This chain uses TRBV7-3 with TRBJ2-1; 10 bases are a match to TRBD1. The J call is in doubt because the DNA end fits TRBJ2-7 better. CDR3 size: 14 residues. In germline, CDR1 is SGHTA, CDR2 FQGTGA. CDR3 amino acids: CASSLGQGPHEQYF. The CDR3 DNA follows: TGTGCCAGCAGCTTGGGACAGGGGCCCCATGAGCAGTACTTC.

This clonotype turned up a few times. The junction departs from the called germline gene at one end, perhaps through a read error. The J gene is TRBJ2-1, the V gene TRBV11-1; a weak D match, TRBD2 (5 bases). The V gene's germline CDR1 is SGHAT and CDR2 FQDESV (reference sequence). The CDR3 spans 16 residues. The CDR3 nucleotides are TGTGCCAGCAGTTTAGGGAGCTACAGCTCCTACAATGAGCAGTTCTTC. The encoded protein is CASSLGSYSSYNEQFF.

This clonotype was found a few times. This sequence joins TRBV6-1 and TRBJ2-3, with D uncertain. V was trimmed by 4 bases and J by 5 bases, leaving 4 bases between them. The CDR3 runs 11 residues. Germline lookup yields CDR1 MNHNS and CDR2 SASEGT. The CDR3, as DNA: TGTGCCAGCAGTGTGCGAGATACGCAGTATTTT. Its protein product is CASSVRDTQYF.

CDR3 DNA sequence: TGTGCCAGCAGCCGATCTAAGAACACAGATACGCAGTATTTT. Its protein product is CASSRSKNTDTQYF. The V call is TRBV7-3, the J call TRBJ2-3; D gene ambiguous. CDR1 is SGHTA and CDR2 is FQGTGA in the germline V gene. This CDR3 is built from 14 residues. V lost 5 bases to trimming and J lost 2 bases, with 11 bases between them.

The gene calls are TRBV18 and TRBJ1-1, with D possibly TRBD1 on 5 matching bases. Germline lookup yields CDR1 KGHSH and CDR2 LQKENI. The CDR3 loop spans 13 amino acids. Between the trimmed V and J ends, which lost 5 bases and 4 bases, there was a span of 11 bases. The DNA of the CDR3 is TGTGCCAGCTCAACTCAGGGAGGCACTGAAGCTTTCTTT. Its protein is CASSTQGGTEAFF.

This clonotype was recorded at least ten times. The CDR3 here is CASSLRVVNEQFF. CDR3 sequence (DNA): TGTGCCAGCAGCCTACGTGTGGTCAATGAGCAGTTCTTC. V is TRBV28 and J is TRBJ2-1; no clear D. The CDR3 length is 13 residues. The V gene lost 6 bases and the J gene lost 6 bases, with 12 bases spanning the gap. Looked up from germline, CDR1 is MDHEN and CDR2 is SYDVKM.

The chain uses TRBV6-8 and TRBJ1-5, with a possible D match to TRBD1 (5 bases). Deletions cut 7 bases from V and 9 bases from J, with 25 bases between. The V gene's germline CDR1 is MNHGY and CDR2 SAAAGT. The CDR3 length is 16 residues. DNA for the CDR3: TGTGCCAGCATCCCCAAGATTGACAGCTCCCGAGGGCCCCAGCATTTT. It specifies CASIPKIDSSRGPQHF.